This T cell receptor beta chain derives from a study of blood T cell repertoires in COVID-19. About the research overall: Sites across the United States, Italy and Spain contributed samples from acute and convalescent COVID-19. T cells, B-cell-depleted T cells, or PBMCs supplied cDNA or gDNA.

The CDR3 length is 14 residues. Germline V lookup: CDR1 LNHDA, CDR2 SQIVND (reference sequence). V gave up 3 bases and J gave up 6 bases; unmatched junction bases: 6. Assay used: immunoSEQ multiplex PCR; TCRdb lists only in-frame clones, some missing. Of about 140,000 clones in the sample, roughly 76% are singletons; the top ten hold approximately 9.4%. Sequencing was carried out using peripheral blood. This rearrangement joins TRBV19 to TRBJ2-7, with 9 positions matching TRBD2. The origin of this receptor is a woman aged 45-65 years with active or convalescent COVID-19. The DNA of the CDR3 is TGTGCCAGTAGTATGATTAGCGGGAGCGGCGAGCAGTACTTC. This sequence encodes CASSMISGSGEQYF.